The present T cell receptor beta chain was sequenced within a study of T cells after yellow fever vaccination. Turning to the study itself: EM, EMRA, CM and Tscm memory subsets were sorted using CD3, CD45RA, CCR7 and CD95.

The CDR3 has 13 residues. V dropped 7 bases and J dropped 2; count of bases not matched to a gene: 5. From germline, CDR1 is MDHEN and CDR2 SYDVKM. This clonotype was seen at least ten times. The study's findings and limits: Sorted memory subsets on day 0 showed almost all vaccine-responding clonotypes to be undetectable. Booster samples showed a return of most primary-vaccination clones (almost 97% CD4, 88% CD8). Few clonotypes appeared in both CD4 and CD8 compartments.

In TCRdb, the 5' RACE reads were re-called with MiXCR into one record per CDR3 protein. The sample lists more than 15,000 distinct CDR3 sequences, under 5% occurring once. The starting material was PBMCs, either bulk or a sorted T-cell subset (CD4+, CD8+, memory, or dextramer-sorted; not recorded which), obtained 15 days after the yellow fever booster vaccination. This sequence originates from a man aged 30 to 39 who received the YFV17D yellow fever vaccine. This rearrangement joins TRBV28 to TRBJ2-7; 7 positions agree with TRBD2. This chain's CDR3 is CASTVGGAYEQYF. CDR3 DNA sequence: TGTGCCAGCACCGTGGGGGGGGCCTACGAGCAGTACTTC.